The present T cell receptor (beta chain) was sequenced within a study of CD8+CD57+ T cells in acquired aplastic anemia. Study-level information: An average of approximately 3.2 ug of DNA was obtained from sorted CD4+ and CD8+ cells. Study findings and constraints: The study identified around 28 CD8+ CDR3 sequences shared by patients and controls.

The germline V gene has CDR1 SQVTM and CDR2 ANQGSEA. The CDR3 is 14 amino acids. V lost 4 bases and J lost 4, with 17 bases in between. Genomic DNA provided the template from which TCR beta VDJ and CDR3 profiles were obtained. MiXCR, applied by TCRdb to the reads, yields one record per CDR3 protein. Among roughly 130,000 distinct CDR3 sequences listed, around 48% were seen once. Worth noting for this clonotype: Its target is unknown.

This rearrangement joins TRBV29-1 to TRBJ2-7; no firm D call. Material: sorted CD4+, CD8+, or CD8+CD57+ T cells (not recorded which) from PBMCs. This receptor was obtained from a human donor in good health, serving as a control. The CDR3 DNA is TGCAGCGTTGTACCCTCGGCTACTGGATACGAGCAGTACTTC. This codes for CSVVPSATGYEQYF.